This TCR beta chain was documented in a study of CD8 T cells in Susac syndrome. About the study: Within the group of sequenced Susac syndrome patients, roughly 6 had active disease and 8 or 9 were in remission. When their blood was taken, the Susac syndrome patients had either not yet had any therapy, were taking corticosteroids, or were taking intravenous immunoglobulin alone.

In germline, CDR1 is MDHEN, CDR2 SYDVKM. Trimming pared 7 bases from V and 4 bases from J, leaving 19 bases between. This CDR3 is 15 amino acids long. It was with random hexamers that about 0.45 to 1 ug RNA was reverse transcribed. Amplification of TCR beta CDR3 across 54 Vbeta and 13 Jbeta was performed with immunoSEQ multiplex PCR. TCRdb ran MiXCR on the immunoSEQ multiplex PCR reads and lists one entry per CDR3 protein. The data show roughly 160,000 distinct CDR3 sequences, roughly 95% seen once. The origin of this receptor is a human donor with Susac syndrome. The sequenced sample consisted of CD4+ T cells from PBMCs. The chain couples TRBV28 to TRBJ2-5, with D perhaps assigned TRBD1 or TRBD2 (5 bases each). CDR3 DNA: TGTGCCAGCACTCTTGGGGCAGGCCGGGGAGAGACCCAGTACTTC. Protein product: CASTLGAGRGETQYF.